A selection of T cell receptor beta chains follows, all from one sample in a study of beta chain features in type 1 diabetes. Some clones are missing from TCRdb's copy, which holds only in-frame ones; the method was immunoSEQ multiplex PCR. The sample holds about 280,000 clones, over 12% seen once. The sample was naive CD4+ T cells from blood. These receptor sequences come from a man between 18 and 29 years old with type 1 diabetes. Both conserved end residues are part of each CDR3. Fields, in order: V gene, clone size, J gene, D gene, CDR3 DNA, CDR3 protein. D genes are given only for firm matches. Size tells how often a clone was seen (once, few, many) or the class of an expanded clone, and some rows leave it out.

TRBV6-5	few	TRBJ1-5	NA	TGTGCCAGCAGTTACCAGGGGTCGGCGCCCCAGCATTTT	CASSYQGSAPQHF
TRBV9	NA	TRBJ2-3	NA	TGTGCCAGCAGCGAAGCCCGCACAGATACGCAGTATTTT	CASSEARTDTQYF
TRBV7-9	NA	TRBJ2-7	TRBD1	TGTGCCAGCAGCTTCCTGGACAGGGATGGCGAGCAGTACTTC	CASSFLDRDGEQYF
TRBV28	few	TRBJ2-7	NA	TGTGCCAGCAGTTTTAAAGGCCTGAGGGAGTACTTC	CASSFKGLREYF
TRBV9	NA	TRBJ2-1	NA	TGTGCCAGCAGCGGGCGGCGGAGCTCCTACAATGAGCAGTTCTTC	CASSGRRSSYNEQFF
TRBV19	few	TRBJ2-7	NA	TGTGCCAGTAGTCGACCCGGGACAAATACCTACGAGCAGTACTTC	CASSRPGTNTYEQYF
TRBV18	few	TRBJ2-1	TRBD2	TGTGCCAGCTCACCGGGACTAGCCCCAAAACAGTTCTTC	CASSPGLAPKQFF
TRBV28	few	TRBJ1-1	NA	TGTGCCAGCAGTTTTGGGGGGGCCCGCCTGAACACTGAAGCTTTCTTT	CASSFGGARLNTEAFF
TRBV5-1	NA	TRBJ2-5	TRBD2	TGCGCCAGCAGCGGACCTAGCGGGGGTGCTGAGACCCAGTACTTC	CASSGPSGGAETQYF
TRBV2	few	TRBJ1-3	NA	TGTGCCAGCAGTTATGTGGGAAACACCATATATTTT	CASSYVGNTIYF
TRBV30	NA	TRBJ1-1	NA	TGTGCCCTGGTGTTGCCTAAAGCTTTCTTT	CALVLPKAFF
TRBV19	few	TRBJ2-1	NA	TGTGCCAGTAGTACCAGTGAGCGAAGTGAGCAGTTCTTC	CASSTSERSEQFF
TRBV5-1	NA	TRBJ1-5	NA	TGCGCCAGCAGCCCCCCTACCGGGACAAAAAATCAGCCCCAGCATTTT	CASSPPTGTKNQPQHF
TRBV5-4	few	TRBJ2-2	TRBD2	TGTGCCAGCAGCTGGACTAGCGGGAGGGCCACCGGGGAGCTGTTTTTT	CASSWTSGRATGELFF
TRBV18	few	TRBJ2-6	NA	TGTGCCAGCTCACCCGCGAGCTCTGGGGCCAACGTCCTGACTTTC	CASSPASSGANVLTF